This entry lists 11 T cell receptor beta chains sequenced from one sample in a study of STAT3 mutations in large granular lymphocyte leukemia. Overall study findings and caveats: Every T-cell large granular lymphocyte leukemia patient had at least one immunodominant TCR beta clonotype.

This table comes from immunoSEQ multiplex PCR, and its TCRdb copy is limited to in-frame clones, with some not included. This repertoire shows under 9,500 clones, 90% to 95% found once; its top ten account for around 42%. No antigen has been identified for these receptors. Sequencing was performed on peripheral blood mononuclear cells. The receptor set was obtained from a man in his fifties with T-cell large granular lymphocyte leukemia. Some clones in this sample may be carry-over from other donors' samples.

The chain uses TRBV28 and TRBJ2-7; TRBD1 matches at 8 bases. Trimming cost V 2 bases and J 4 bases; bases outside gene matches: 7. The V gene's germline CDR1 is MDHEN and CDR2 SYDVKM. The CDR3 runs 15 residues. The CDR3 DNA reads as TGTGCCAGCAGTTTAGGACAGGGACGAAGGTACGAGCAGTACTTC. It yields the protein CASSLGQGRRYEQYF.

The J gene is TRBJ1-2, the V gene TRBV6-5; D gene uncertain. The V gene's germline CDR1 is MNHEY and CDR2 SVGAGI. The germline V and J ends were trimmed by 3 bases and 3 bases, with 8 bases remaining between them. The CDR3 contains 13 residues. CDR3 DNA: TGTGCCAGCAGTTATGGCCCGTACTATGGCTACACCTTC. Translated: CASSYGPYYGYTF.

CDR3 in amino acids: CASSQDGTEAFF. The CDR3 region has the DNA TGCGCCAGCAGCCAAGATGGCACTGAAGCTTTCTTT. This chain links TRBV4-3 with TRBJ1-1; no reliable D call. This CDR3 is built from 12 residues. The germline V gene encodes CDR1 LGHNA and CDR2 YSLEER. V was cut by 0 bases and J by 4 bases, with 3 bases left in between.

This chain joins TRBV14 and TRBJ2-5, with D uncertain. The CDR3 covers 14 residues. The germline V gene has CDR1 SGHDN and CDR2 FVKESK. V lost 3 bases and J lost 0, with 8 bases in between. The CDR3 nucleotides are TGTGCCAGCAGCCAGAACTTGTACCAAGAGACCCAGTACTTC. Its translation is CASSQNLYQETQYF.

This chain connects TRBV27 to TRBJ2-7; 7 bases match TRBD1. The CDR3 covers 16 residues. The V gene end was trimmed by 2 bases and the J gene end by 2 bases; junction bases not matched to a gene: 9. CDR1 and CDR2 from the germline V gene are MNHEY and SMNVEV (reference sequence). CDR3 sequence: CASSLGFGQATYEQYF. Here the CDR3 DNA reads TGTGCCAGCAGTTTAGGCTTCGGACAGGCTACCTACGAGCAGTACTTC.

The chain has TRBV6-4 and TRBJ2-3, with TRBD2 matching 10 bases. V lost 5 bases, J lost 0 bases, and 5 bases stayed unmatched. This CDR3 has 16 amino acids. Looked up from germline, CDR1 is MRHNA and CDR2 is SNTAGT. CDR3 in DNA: TGTGCCAGCAGTCCTACTAGCGGGGAAAGCACAGATACGCAGTATTTT. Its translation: CASSPTSGESTDTQYF.

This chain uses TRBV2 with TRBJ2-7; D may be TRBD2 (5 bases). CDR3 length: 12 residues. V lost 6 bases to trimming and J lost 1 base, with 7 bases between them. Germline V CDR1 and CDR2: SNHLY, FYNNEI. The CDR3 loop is CASSGDSYEQYF. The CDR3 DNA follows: TGTGCCAGCAGCGGGGATTCCTACGAGCAGTACTTC.

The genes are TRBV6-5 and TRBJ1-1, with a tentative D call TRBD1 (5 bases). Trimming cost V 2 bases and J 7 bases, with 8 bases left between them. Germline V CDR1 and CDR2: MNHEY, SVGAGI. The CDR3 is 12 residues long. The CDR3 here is CASSYRGGEAFF. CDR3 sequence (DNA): TGTGCCAGCAGTTACCGGGGGGGTGAAGCTTTCTTT.

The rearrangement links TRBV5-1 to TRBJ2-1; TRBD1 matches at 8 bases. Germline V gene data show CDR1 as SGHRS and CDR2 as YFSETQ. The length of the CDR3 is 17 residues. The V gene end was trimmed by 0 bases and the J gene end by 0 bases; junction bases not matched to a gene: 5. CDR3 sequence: CASSLGFTGGSYNEQFF. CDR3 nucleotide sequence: TGCGCCAGCAGCTTGGGTTTTACAGGGGGCTCCTACAATGAGCAGTTCTTC.

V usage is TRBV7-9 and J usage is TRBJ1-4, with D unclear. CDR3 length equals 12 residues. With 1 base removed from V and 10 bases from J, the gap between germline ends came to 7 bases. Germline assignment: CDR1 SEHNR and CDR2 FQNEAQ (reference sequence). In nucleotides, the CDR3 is TGTGCCAGCAGCTTAGATAATCGAAAACTGTTTTTT. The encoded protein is CASSLDNRKLFF.

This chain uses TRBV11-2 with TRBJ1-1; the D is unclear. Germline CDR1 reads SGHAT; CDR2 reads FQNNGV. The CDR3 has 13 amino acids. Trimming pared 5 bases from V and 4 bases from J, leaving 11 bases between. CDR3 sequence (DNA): TGTGCCAGCAGCGCTCAGGCGGTCACTGAAGCTTTCTTT. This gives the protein CASSAQAVTEAFF.